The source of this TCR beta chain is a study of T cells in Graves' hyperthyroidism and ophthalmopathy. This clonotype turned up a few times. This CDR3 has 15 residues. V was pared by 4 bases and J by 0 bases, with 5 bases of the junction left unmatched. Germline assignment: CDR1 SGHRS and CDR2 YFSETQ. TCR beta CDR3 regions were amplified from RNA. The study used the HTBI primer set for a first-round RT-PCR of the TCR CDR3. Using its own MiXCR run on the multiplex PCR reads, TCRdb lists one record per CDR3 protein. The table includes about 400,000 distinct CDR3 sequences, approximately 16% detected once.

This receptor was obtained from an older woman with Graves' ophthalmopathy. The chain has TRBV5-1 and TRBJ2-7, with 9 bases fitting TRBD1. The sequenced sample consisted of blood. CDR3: CASSRTGVRSYEQYF. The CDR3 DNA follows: TGCGCCAGCAGCCGGACAGGGGTCCGCTCCTACGAGCAGTACTTC.